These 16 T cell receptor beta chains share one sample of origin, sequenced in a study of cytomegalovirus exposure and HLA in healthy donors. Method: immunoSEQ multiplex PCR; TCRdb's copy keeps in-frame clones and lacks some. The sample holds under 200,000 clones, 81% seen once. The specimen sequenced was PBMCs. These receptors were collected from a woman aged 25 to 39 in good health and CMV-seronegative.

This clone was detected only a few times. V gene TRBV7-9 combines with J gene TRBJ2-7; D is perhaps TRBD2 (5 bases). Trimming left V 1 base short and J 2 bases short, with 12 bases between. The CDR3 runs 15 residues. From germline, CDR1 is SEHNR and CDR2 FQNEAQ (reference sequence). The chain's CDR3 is CASSLEGASTYEQYF. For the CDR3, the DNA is TGTGCCAGCAGCTTAGAGGGAGCCTCGACCTACGAGCAGTACTTC.

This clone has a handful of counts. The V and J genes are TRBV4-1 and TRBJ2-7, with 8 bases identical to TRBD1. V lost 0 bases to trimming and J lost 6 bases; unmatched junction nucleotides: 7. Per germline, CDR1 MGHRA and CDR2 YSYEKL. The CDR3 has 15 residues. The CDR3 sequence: CASSQDQGALFEQYF. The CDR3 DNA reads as TGCGCCAGCAGCCAAGATCAGGGGGCTTTGTTCGAGCAGTACTTC.

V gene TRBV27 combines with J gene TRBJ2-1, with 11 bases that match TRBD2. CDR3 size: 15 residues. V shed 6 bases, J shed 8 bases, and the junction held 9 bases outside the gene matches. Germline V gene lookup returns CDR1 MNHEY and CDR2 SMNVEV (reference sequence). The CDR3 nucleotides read TGTGCCAGCAGGCTTACTAGCGGGAGTCCTTATGAGCAGTTCTTC. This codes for CASRLTSGSPYEQFF.

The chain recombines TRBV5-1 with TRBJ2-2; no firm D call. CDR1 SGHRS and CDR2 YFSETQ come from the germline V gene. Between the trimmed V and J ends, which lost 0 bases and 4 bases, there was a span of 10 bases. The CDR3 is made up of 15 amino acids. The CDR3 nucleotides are TGCGCCAGCAGCTTGGAAAGAACTTTCACCGGGGAGCTGTTTTTT. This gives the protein CASSLERTFTGELFF.

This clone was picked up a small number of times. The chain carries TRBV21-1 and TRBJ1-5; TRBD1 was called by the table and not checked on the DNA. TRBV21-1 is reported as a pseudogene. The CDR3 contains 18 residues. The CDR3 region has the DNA TGTGCCAGCAGCCGTAGACAGGAAGAGACAGATAGCAATCAGCCCCAGCATTTT. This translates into CASSRRQEETDSNQPQHF.

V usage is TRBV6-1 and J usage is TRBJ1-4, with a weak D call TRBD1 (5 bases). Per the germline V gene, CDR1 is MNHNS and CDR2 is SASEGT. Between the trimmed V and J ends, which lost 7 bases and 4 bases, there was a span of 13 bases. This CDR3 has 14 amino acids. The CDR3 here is CASTLDKYNEKLFF. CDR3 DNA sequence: TGTGCCAGCACCCTGGACAAATATAATGAAAAACTGTTTTTT.

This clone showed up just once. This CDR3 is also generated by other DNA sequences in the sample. The CDR3 spells CASSLGDSSYEQYF. CDR3 DNA: TGCGCCAGCAGCTTGGGGGACAGTAGTTACGAGCAGTACTTC. The chain joins TRBV5-1 to TRBJ2-7, with 7 bases that match TRBD1. The V gene end was trimmed by 0 bases and the J gene end by 4 bases; junction bases not matched to a gene: 4. The CDR3 extends over 14 amino acids. CDR1 and CDR2 from the germline V gene are SGHRS and YFSETQ.

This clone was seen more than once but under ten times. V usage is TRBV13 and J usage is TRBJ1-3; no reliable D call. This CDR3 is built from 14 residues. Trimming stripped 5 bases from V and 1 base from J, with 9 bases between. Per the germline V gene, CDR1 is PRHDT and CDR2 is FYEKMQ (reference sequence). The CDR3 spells CASSLEGSGNTIYF. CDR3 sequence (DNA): TGTGCCAGCAGCCTGGAGGGATCTGGAAACACCATATATTTT.

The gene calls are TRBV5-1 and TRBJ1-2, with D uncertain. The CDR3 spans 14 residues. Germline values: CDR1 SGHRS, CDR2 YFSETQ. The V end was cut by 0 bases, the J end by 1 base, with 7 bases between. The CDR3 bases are TGCGCCAGCAGCTTGGGGCAGAATAACTATGGCTACACCTTC. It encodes CASSLGQNNYGYTF. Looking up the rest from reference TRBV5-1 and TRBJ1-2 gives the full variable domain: KAGVTQTPRYLIKTRGQQVTLSCSPISGHRSVSWYQQTPGQGLQFLFEYFSETQRNKGNFPGRFSGRQFSNSRSEMNVSTLELGDSALYLCASSLGQNNYGYTFGSGTRLTVV.

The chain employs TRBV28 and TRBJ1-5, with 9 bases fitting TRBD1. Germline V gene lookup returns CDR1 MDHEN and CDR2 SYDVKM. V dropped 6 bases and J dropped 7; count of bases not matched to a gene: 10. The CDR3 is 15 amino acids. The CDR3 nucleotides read TGTGCCAGCAGAAAACAGGGGGCGCTTCGCCAGCCCCAGCATTTT. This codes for CASRKQGALRQPQHF.

CDR3 in DNA: TGCGCCAGCAGCTTGGGCGTTGCCTACAATGAGCAGTTCTTC. Translating it yields CASSLGVAYNEQFF. The chain couples TRBV5-1 to TRBJ2-1, with D unclear. Germline lookup yields CDR1 SGHRS and CDR2 YFSETQ. This CDR3 region has 14 residues. V lost 0 bases to trimming and J lost 2 bases, with 6 bases between them.

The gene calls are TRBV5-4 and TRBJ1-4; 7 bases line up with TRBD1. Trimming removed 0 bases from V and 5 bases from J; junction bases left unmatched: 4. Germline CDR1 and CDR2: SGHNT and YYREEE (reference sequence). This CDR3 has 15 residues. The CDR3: CASSLGGTVNEKLFF. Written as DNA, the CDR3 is TGTGCCAGCAGCTTGGGTGGGACAGTCAATGAAAAACTGTTTTTT. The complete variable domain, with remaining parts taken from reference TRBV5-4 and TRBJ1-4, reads ETGVTQSPTHLIKTRGQQVTLRCSSQSGHNTVSWYQQALGQGPQFIFQYYREEENGRGNFPPRFSGLQFPNYSSELNVNALELDDSALYLCASSLGGTVNEKLFFGSGTQLSVL.

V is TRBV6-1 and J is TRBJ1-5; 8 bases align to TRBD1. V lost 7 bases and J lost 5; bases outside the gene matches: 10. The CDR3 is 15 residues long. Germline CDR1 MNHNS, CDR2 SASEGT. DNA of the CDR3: TGTGCCAGCATCTTAGACAGGGGCACCTATCAGCCCCAGCATTTT. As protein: CASILDRGTYQPQHF.

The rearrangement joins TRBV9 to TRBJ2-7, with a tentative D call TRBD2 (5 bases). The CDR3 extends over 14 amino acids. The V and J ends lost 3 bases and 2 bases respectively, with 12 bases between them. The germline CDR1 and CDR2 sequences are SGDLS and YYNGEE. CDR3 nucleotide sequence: TGTGCCAGCAGCGCCGACTACCGACCCTACGAGCAGTACTTC. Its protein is CASSADYRPYEQYF.

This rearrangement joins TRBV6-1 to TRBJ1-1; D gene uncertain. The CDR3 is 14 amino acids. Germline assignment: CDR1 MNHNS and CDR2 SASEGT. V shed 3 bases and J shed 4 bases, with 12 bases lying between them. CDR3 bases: TGTGCCAGCAGTGATCAGACTGAAAGCACTGAAGCTTTCTTT. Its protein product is CASSDQTESTEAFF.

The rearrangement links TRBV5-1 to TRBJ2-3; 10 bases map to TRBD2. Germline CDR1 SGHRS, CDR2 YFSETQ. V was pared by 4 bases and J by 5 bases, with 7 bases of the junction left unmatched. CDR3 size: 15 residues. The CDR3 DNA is TGCGCCAGCAGCAAGCTAGCGGGAGTCGTAGATACGCAGTATTTT. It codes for CASSKLAGVVDTQYF. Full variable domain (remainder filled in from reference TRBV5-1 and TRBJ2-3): KAGVTQTPRYLIKTRGQQVTLSCSPISGHRSVSWYQQTPGQGLQFLFEYFSETQRNKGNFPGRFSGRQFSNSRSEMNVSTLELGDSALYLCASSKLAGVVDTQYFGPGTRLTVL.